This TCR beta chain was identified in a study of blood T cell repertoires in COVID-19. Study context: The recovered donors of Cohort 3 showed two negative PCRs, clearance, or symptom resolution.

The method was immunoSEQ multiplex PCR; TCRdb's version includes in-frame clones alone and lacks a portion of them. The table has 150,000 to 200,000 clones, around 79% seen once. Categorization into cohorts depended on clinical history that participants reported. Germline V CDR1 and CDR2: LNHNV, YYDKDF (reference sequence). Between the trimmed V and J ends, which lost 5 bases and 5 bases, there was a span of 12 bases. The CDR3 loop spans 13 amino acids. The sequenced sample was PBMCs or T cells enriched from blood (not recorded which). The source of this sequence is a woman aged 65 to 85 in a cohort exposed to, infected with or recovered from COVID-19 (not recorded which). The chain is built from TRBV15 and TRBJ1-2; D possibly corresponds to TRBD1 (6 bases). The CDR3 nucleotides read TGTGCCACCAGCCGGGACATCGGGTATGGCTACACCTTC. It yields the protein CATSRDIGYGYTF.